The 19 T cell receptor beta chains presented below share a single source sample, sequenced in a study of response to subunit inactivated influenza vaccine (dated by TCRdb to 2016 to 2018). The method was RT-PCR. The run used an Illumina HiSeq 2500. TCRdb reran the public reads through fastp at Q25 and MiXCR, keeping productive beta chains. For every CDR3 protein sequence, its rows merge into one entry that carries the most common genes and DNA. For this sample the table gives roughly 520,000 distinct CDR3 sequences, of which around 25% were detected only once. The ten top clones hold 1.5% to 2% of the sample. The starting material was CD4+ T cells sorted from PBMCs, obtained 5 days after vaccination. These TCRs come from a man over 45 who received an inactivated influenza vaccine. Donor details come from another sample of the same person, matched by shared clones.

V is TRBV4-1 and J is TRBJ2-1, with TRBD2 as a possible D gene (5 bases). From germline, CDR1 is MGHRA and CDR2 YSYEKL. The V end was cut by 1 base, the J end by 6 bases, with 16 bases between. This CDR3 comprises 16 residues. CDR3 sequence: CASSQGGLAFGNEQFF. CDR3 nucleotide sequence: TGCGCCAGCAGCCAAGGAGGGCTAGCATTTGGCAATGAGCAGTTCTTC.

The CDR3 bases are TGTGCCAGCAGGGGACAGGGTTGGACCGGGGAGCTGTTTTTT. This encodes CASRGQGWTGELFF. The J gene is TRBJ2-2, the V gene TRBV6-2 or TRBV6-3; 9 nucleotides match TRBD1. V trimming: 6 bases; J trimming: 5 bases; junction bases outside the gene matches: 4. This CDR3 has 14 residues. Germline-derived CDR1 and CDR2 are MNHEY and SVGEGT.

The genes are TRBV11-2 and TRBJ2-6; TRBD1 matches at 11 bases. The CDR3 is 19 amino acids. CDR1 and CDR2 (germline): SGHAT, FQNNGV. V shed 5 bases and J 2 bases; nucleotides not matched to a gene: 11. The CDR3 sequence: CASSPDRGLRWAGANVLTF. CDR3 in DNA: TGTGCCAGCAGCCCGGACAGGGGGCTGAGATGGGCTGGGGCCAACGTCCTGACTTTC.

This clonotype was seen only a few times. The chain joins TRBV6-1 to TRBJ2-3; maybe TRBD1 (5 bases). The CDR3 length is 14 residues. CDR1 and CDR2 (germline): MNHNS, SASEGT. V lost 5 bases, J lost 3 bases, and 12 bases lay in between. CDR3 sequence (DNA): TGTGCCAGCAGTCCCCAAGGGGCAACAGATACGCAGTATTTT. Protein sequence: CASSPQGATDTQYF.

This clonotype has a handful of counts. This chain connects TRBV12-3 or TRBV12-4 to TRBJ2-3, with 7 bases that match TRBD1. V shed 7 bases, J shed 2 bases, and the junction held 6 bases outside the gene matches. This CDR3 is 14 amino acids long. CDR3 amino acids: CASNPTGTTDTQYF. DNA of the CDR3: TGTGCCAGCAATCCGACAGGGACCACAGATACGCAGTATTTT.

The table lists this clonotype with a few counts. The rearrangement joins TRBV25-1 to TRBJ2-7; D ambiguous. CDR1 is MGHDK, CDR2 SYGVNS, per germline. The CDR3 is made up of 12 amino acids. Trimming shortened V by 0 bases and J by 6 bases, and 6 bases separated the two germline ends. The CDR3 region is CASSEYMGEQYF. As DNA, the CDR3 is TGTGCCAGCAGTGAATATATGGGCGAGCAGTACTTC.

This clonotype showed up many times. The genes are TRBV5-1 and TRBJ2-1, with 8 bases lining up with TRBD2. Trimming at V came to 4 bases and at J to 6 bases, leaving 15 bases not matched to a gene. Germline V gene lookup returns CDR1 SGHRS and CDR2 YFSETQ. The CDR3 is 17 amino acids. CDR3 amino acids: CASSQLPGGEPSNEQFF. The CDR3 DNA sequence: TGCGCCAGCAGCCAACTCCCCGGGGGGGAACCGAGCAATGAGCAGTTCTTC.

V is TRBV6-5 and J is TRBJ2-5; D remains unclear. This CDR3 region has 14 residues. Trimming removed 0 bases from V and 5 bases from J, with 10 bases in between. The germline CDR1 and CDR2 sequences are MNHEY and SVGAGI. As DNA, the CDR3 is TGTGCCAGCAGTTACTCGAACTTAGGGGAGACCCAGTACTTC. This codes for CASSYSNLGETQYF.

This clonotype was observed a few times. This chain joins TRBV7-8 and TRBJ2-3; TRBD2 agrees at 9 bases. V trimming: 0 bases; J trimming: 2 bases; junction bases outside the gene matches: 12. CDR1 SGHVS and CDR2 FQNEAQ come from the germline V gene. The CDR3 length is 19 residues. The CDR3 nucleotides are TGTGCCAGCAGCTTAGCATCTTTAGCGGGAGCCAGAGCCACAGATACGCAGTATTTT. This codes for CASSLASLAGARATDTQYF. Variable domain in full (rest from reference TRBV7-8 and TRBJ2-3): GAGVSQSPRYKVAKRGQDVALRCDPISGHVSLFWYQQALGQGPEFLTYFQNEAQLDKSGLPSDRFFAERPEGSVSTLKIQRTQQEDSAVYLCASSLASLAGARATDTQYFGPGTRLTVL.

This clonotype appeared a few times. The CDR3 is CASSTQGALADTQYF. The CDR3 DNA follows: TGTGCCAGCAGCACCCAGGGGGCCCTCGCAGATACGCAGTATTTT. This rearrangement joins TRBV7-2 to TRBJ2-3; TRBD1 agrees at 8 bases. CDR1 is SGHTA and CDR2 is FQGNSA in the germline V gene. CDR3 length equals 15 residues. Trimming at V came to 5 bases and at J to 4 bases, leaving 8 bases not matched to a gene.

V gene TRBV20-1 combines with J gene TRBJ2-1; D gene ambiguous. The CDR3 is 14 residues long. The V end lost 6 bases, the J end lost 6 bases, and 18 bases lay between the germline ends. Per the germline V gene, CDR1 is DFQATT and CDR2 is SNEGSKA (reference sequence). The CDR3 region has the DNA TGCAGTGCCCTCGACACACCCCGGCCCAATGAGCAGTTCTTC. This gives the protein CSALDTPRPNEQFF.

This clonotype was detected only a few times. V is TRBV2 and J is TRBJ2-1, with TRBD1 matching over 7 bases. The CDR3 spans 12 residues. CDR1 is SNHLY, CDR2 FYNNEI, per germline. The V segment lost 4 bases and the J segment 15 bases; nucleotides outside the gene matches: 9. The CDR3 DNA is TGTGCCAGCAGTGGAGATGACAGGGTGCCGTTCTTC. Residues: CASSGDDRVPFF.

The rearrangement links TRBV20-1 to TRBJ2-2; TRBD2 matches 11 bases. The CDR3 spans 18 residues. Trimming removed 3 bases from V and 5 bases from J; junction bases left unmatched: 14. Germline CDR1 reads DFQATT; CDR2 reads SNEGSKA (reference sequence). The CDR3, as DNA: TGCAGTGCTAGCGGGCTAGCGGGAGGTCCACGCGGGACCGGGGAGCTGTTTTTT. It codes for CSASGLAGGPRGTGELFF.

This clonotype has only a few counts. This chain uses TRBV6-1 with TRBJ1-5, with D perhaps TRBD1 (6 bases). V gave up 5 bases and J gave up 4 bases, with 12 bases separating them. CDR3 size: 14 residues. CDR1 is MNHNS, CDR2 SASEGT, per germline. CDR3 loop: CASSPQDRNQPQHF. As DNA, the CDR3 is TGTGCCAGCAGTCCACAGGACAGAAATCAGCCCCAGCATTTT.

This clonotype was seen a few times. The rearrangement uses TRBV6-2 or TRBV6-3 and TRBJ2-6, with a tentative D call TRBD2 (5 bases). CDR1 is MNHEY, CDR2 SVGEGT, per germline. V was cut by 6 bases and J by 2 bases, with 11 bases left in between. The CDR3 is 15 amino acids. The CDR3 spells CASSLTRPGANVLTF. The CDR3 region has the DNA TGTGCCAGCAGCCTTACTAGACCTGGGGCCAACGTCCTGACTTTC.

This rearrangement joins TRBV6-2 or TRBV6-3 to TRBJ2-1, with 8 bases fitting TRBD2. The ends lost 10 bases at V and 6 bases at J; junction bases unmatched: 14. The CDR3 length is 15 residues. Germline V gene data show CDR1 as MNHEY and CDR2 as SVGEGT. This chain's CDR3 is CATEAGRGAFNEQFF. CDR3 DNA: TGTGCCACCGAGGCCGGGCGGGGGGCCTTCAATGAGCAGTTCTTC.

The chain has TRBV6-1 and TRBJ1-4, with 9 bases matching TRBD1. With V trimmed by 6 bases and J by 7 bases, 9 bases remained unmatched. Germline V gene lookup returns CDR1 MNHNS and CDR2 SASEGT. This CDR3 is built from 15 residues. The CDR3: CASRRGQGKSEKLFF. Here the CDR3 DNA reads TGTGCCAGCAGGCGGGGACAGGGAAAAAGTGAAAAACTGTTTTTT.

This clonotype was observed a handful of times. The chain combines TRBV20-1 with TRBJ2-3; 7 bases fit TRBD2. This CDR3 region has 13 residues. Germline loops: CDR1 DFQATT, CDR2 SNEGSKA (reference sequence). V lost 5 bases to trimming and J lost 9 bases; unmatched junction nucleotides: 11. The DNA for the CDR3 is TGCAGTGCTGGGACTACAATCTCTCAGACGCAGTATTTT. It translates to CSAGTTISQTQYF.

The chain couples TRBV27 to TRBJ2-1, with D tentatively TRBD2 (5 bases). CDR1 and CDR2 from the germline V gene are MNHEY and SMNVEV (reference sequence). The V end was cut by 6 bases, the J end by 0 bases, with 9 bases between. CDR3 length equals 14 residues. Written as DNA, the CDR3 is TGTGCCAGCAGCGGACTGAGCTCCTACAATGAGCAGTTCTTC. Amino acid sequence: CASSGLSSYNEQFF.